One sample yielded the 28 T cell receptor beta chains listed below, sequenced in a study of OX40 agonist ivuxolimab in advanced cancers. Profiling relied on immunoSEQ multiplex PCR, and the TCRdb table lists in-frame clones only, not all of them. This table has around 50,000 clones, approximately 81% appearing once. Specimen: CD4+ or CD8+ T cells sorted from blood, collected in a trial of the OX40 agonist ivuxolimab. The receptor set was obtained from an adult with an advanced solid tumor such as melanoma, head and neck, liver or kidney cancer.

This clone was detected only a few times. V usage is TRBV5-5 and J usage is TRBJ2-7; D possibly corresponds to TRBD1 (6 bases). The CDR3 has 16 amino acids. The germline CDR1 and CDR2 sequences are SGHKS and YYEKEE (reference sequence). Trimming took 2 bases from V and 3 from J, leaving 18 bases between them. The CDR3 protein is CASSFFGTTSYYEQYF. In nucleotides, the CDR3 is TGTGCCAGCAGCTTTTTCGGGACAACCTCCTACTACGAGCAGTACTTC.

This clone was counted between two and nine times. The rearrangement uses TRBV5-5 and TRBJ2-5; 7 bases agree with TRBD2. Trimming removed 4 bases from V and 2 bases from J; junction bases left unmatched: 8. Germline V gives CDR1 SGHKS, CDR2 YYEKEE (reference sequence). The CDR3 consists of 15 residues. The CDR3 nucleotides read TGTGCCAGCAGCCACGAGGGAGCGGGACAAGAGACCCAGTACTTC. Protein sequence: CASSHEGAGQETQYF.

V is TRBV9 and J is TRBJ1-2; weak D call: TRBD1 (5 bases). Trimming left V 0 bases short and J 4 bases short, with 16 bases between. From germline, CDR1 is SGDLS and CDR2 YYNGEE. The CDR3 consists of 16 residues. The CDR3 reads CASSVGLTVGTYGYTF. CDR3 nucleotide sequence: TGTGCCAGCAGCGTAGGACTTACAGTGGGGACCTATGGCTACACCTTC.

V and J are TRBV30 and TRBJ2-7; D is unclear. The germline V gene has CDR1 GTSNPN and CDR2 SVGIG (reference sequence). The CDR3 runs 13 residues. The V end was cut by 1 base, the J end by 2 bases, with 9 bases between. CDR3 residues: CAWSGDNTYEQYF. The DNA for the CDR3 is TGTGCCTGGAGTGGAGACAACACCTACGAGCAGTACTTC.

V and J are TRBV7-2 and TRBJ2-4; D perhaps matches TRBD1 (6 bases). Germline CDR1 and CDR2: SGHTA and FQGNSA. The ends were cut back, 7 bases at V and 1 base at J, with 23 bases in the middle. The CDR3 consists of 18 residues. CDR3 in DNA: TGTGCCAGCACCCCCGACAGGCCATGGACGATTGCCAAAAACATTCAGTACTTC. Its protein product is CASTPDRPWTIAKNIQYF. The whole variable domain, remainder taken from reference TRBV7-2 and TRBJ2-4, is GAGVSQSPSNKVTEKGKDVELRCDPISGHTALYWYRQSLGQGLEFLIYFQGNSAPDKSGLPSDRFSAERTGGSVSTLTIQRTQQEDSAVYLCASTPDRPWTIAKNIQYFGAGTRLSVL.

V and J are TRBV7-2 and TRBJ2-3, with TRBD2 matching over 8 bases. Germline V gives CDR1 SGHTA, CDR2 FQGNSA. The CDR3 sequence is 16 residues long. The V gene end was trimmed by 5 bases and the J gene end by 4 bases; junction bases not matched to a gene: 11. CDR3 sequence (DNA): TGTGCCAGCAGCACCTCCGCGGGGGGTCCCGCAGATACGCAGTATTTT. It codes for CASSTSAGGPADTQYF.

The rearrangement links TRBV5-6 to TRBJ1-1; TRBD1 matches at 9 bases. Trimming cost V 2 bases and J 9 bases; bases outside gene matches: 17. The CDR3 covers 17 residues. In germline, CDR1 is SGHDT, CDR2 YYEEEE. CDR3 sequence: CASSFSFPGQGHYKAFF. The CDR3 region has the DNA TGTGCCAGCAGCTTCAGTTTCCCGGGACAGGGTCACTATAAAGCTTTCTTT.

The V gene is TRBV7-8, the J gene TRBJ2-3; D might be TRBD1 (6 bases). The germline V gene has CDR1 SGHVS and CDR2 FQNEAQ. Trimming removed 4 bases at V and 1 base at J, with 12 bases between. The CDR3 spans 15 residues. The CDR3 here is CASSWDMAGTDTQYF. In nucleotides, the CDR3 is TGTGCCAGCAGCTGGGACATGGCGGGCACAGATACGCAGTATTTT.

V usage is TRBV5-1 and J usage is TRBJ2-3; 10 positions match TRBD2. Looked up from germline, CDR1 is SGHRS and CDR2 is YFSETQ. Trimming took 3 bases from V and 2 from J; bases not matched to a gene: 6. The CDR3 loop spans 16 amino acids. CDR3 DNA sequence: TGCGCCAGCAGCTCGGCGACTAGCGGGCCCACAGATACGCAGTATTTT. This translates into CASSSATSGPTDTQYF.

Written as DNA, the CDR3 is TGTGCCAGCAGTTTAGACGACAGGGGTGAAAAACTGTTTTTT. Residues: CASSLDDRGEKLFF. The gene calls are TRBV27 and TRBJ1-4, with 8 bases matching TRBD1. Germline CDR1 MNHEY, CDR2 SMNVEV (reference sequence). CDR3 length: 14 residues. V gave up 2 bases and J gave up 7 bases; unmatched junction bases: 3. The full variable domain, its missing parts supplied by reference TRBV27 and TRBJ1-4, is EAQVTQNPRYLITVTGKKLTVTCSQNMNHEYMSWYRQDPGLGLRQIYYSMNVEVTDKGDVPEGYKVSRKEKRNFPLILESPSPNQTSLYFCASSLDDRGEKLFFGSGTQLSVL.

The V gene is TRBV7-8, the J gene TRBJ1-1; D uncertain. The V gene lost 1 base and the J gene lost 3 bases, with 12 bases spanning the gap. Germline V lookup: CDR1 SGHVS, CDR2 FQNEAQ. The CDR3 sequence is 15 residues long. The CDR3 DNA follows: TGTGCCAGCAGCTTAGATCGGAGGGTGCACACTGAAGCTTTCTTT. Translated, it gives CASSLDRRVHTEAFF.

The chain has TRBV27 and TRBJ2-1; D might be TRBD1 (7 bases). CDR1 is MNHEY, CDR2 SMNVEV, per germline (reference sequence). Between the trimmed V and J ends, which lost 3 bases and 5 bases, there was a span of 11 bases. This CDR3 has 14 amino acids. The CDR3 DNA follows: TGTGCCAGCAGTTTCGCCAGGGGGGACAATGAGCAGTTCTTC. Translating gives CASSFARGDNEQFF.

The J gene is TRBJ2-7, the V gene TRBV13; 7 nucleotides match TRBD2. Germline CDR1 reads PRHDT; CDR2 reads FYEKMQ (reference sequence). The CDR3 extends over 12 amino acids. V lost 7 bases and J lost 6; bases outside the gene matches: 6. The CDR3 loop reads CASTLGGGEQYV. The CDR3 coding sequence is TGTGCCAGCACCCTGGGGGGGGGCGAGCAGTACGTC.

The CDR3 region is CATQGNRGFGEKLFF. The CDR3 bases are TGTGCCACCCAGGGGAACAGGGGATTCGGGGAAAAACTGTTTTTT. The chain recombines TRBV28 with TRBJ1-4; 7 nucleotides match TRBD1. J was trimmed by 8 bases and V by 10 bases; bases with no gene match: 16. CDR3 length: 15 amino acids. CDR1 and CDR2 (germline): MDHEN, SYDVKM.

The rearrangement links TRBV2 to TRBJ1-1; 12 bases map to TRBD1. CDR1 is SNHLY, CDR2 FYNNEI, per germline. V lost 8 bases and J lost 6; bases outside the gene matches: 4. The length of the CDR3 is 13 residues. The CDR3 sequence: CASPGQGASEAFF. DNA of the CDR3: TGTGCCAGCCCGGGACAGGGGGCCTCTGAAGCTTTCTTT.

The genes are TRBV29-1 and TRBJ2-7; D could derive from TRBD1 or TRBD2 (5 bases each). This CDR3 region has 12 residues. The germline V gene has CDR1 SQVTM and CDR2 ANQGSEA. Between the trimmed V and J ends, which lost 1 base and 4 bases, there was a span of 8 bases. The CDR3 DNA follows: TGCAGCGTTGAAGTCGGGACGTACGAGCAGTACTTC. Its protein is CSVEVGTYEQYF.

The CDR3 is CASSQDRSDRGYTGELFF. The CDR3 DNA follows: TGCGCCAGCAGCCAAGATAGGTCGGACAGGGGGTACACCGGGGAGCTGTTTTTT. The chain uses TRBV4-3 and TRBJ2-2, with 10 bases identical to TRBD1. The CDR3 sequence is 18 residues long. V trimming: 0 bases; J trimming: 3 bases; junction bases outside the gene matches: 7. Germline CDR1 is LGHNA and CDR2 is YSLEER.

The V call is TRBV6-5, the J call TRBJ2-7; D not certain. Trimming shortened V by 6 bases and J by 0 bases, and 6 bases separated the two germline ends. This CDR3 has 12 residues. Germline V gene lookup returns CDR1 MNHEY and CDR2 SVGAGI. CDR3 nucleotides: TGTGCCAGCAGACACATCTCCTACGAGCAGTACTTC. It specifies CASRHISYEQYF.

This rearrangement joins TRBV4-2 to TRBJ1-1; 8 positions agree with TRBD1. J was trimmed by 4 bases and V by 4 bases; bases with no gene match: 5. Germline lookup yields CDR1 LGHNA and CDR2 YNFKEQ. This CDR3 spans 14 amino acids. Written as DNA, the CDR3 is TGTGCCAGCAGCCCCGGACAGGGCACCACTGAAGCTTTCTTT. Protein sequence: CASSPGQGTTEAFF.

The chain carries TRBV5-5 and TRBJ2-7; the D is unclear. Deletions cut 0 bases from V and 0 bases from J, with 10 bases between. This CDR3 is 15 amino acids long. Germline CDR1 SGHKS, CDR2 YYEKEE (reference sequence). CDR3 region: CASSLGPGASYEQYF. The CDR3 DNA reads TGTGCCAGCAGCTTGGGTCCAGGAGCCTCCTACGAGCAGTACTTC.

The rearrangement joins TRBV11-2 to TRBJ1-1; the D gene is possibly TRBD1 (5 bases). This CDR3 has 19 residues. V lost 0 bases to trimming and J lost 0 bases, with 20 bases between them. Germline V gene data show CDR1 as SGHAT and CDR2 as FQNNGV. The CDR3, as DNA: TGTGCCAGCAGCTTAGATCCCGCCGGGGTGGGGGGTATGAACACTGAAGCTTTCTTT. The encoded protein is CASSLDPAGVGGMNTEAFF. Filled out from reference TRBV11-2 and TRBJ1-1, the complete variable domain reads EAGVAQSPRYKIIEKRQSVAFWCNPISGHATLYWYQQILGQGPKLLIQFQNNGVVDDSQLPKDRFSAERLKGVDSTLKIQPAKLEDSAVYLCASSLDPAGVGGMNTEAFFGQGTRLTVV.

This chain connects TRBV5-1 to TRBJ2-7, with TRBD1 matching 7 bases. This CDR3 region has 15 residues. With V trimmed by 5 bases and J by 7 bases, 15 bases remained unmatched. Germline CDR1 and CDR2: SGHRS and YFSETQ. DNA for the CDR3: TGCGCCAGCAGGGGGGAGACAGGGACAGTGCGGGAGCAGTACTTC. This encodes CASRGETGTVREQYF. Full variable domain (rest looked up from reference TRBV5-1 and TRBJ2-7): KAGVTQTPRYLIKTRGQQVTLSCSPISGHRSVSWYQQTPGQGLQFLFEYFSETQRNKGNFPGRFSGRQFSNSRSEMNVSTLELGDSALYLCASRGETGTVREQYFGPGTRLTVT.

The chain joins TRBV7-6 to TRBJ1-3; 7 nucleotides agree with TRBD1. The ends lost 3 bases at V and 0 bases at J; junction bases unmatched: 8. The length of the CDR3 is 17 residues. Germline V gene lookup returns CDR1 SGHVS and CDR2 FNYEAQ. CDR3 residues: CASSFSGQPYSGNTIYF. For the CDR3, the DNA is TGTGCCAGCAGCTTCTCGGGACAGCCTTACTCTGGAAACACCATATATTTT.

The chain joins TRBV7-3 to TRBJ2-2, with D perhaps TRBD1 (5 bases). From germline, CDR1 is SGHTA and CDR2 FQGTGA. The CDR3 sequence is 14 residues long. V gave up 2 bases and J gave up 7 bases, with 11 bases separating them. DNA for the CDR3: TGTGCCAGCAGCTTATCAGGGTTGGACGGGGAGCTGTTTTTT. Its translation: CASSLSGLDGELFF.

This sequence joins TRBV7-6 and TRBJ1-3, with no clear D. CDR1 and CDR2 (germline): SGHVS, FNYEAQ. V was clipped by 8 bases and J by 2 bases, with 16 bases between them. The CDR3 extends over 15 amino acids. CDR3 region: CASRKDFSPGNTIYF. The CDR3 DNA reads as TGTGCCAGCCGCAAGGATTTCTCGCCTGGAAACACCATATATTTT. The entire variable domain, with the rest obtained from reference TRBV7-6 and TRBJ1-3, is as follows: GAGVSQSPRYKVTKRGQDVALRCDPISGHVSLYWYRQALGQGPEFLTYFNYEAQQDKSGLPNDRFSAERPEGSISTLTIQRTEQRDSAMYRCASRKDFSPGNTIYFGEGSWLTVV.

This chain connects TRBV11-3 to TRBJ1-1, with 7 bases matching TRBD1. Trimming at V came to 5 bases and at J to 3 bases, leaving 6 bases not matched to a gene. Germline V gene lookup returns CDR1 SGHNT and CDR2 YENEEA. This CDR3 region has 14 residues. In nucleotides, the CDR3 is TGTGCCAGCAGCCTAAGGGGGCTGGACACTGAAGCTTTCTTT. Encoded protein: CASSLRGLDTEAFF.

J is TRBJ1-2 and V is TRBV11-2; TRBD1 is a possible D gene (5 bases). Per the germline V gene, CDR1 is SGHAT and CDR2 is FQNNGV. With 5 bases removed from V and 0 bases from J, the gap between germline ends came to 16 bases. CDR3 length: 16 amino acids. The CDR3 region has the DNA TGTGCCAGCAGCCTACACACAGGAGAAGCTAACTATGGCTACACCTTC. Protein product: CASSLHTGEANYGYTF. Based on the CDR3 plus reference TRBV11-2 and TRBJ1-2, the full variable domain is EAGVAQSPRYKIIEKRQSVAFWCNPISGHATLYWYQQILGQGPKLLIQFQNNGVVDDSQLPKDRFSAERLKGVDSTLKIQPAKLEDSAVYLCASSLHTGEANYGYTFGSGTRLTVV.

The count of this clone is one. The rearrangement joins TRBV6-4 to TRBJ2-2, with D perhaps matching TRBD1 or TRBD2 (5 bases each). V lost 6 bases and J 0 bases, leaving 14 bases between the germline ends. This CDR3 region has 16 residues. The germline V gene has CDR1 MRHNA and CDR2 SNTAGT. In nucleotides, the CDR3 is TGTGCCAGCAGCAAACACGGGACGGCGAACACCGGGGAGCTGTTTTTT. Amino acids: CASSKHGTANTGELFF.